This T cell receptor (beta chain) came from a study of blood T cell repertoires in COVID-19. Study-wide context: Samples of COVID-19 (acute and convalescent) were obtained from the United States, Italy and Spain.

The germline CDR1 and CDR2 sequences are SGDLS and YYNGEE. V shed 3 bases and J 2 bases; nucleotides not matched to a gene: 5. The CDR3 sequence is 15 residues long. Methods used by the authors: Counts of nucleated cells, estimated from reference gene primer amplification, were obtained. Using immunoSEQ multiplex PCR, the repertoire was profiled, and TCRdb retains in-frame clones only, with some absent. V and J calls plus clone size are reproduced from that table; the DNA served to infer D and trimming. This sample yields about 150,000 clones, of which roughly 80% are seen a single time; approximately 0.5% belongs to the top ten.

This TCR derives from a man aged 60 to 69 with acute or convalescent COVID-19. Specimen: peripheral blood. The chain combines TRBV9 with TRBJ1-2, with 9 bases identical to TRBD1. The CDR3 sequence is CASSGPGQGNYGYTF. CDR3 coding DNA: TGTGCCAGCAGCGGGCCGGGACAGGGAAACTATGGCTACACCTTC.